The T cell receptor (beta chain) under discussion was sequenced for a study of tumor-infiltrating lymphocytes in primary liver carcinoma. Across the study: Cases comprised patients with primary liver carcinoma who received surgical resection. Both sexes were represented among patients, who were 30 to 69 years old.

With a constant-region primer, TCR beta cDNA was made from 400 to 550 ng of total RNA. Three rounds of nested multiplex PCR with slightly modified ARM-PCR produced TCR beta libraries. Using its own MiXCR run on the multiplex PCR reads, TCRdb lists one record per CDR3 protein. The sample consists of 300,000 to 400,000 distinct CDR3 sequences, approximately 64% of them appearing once. Concerning this clonotype itself: It is likely a read error, because the conserved phenylalanine at the end of the CDR3 is missing. The DNA is omitted, as the CDR3 cannot be located on it reliably, and the CDR3 follows TCRdb's listing.

Researchers drew blood RNA from unsorted whole blood and extracted germline DNA as well. The source of this sequence is a man between 35 and 55 years old with primary liver carcinoma and hepatitis B virus infection. Sequencing input: peripheral blood.

This CDR3 reads CASSHPGQGGGEAIS. This chain joins TRBV6-1 and TRBJ1-1; TRBD1 is taken as the D call from the table, unchecked against the DNA. The CDR3 spans 15 residues, counting both ends. CDR1 is MNHNS and CDR2 is SASEGT in the germline V gene.